This TCR beta chain was observed in a study of patients and donors after allogeneic stem cell transplantation. MiXCR, run by TCRdb on the RT-PCR reads, gives a single entry per CDR3 protein. The sample gives about 110,000 distinct CDR3 sequences, about a third of which show up once; around 25% is in the top ten. Trimming took off 6 bases at V and 2 bases at J, with 16 bases between the two ends. The CDR3 sequence is 15 residues long. Germline V CDR1 and CDR2: MDHEN, SYDVKM. This sequence originates from a human donor who was either an allogeneic HSCT recipient or a stem cell or donor lymphocyte infusion donor (not recorded which). It is not recorded whose cells these are; they may come from a transplant donor. The V call is TRBV28, the J call TRBJ1-2; weak D call: TRBD1 (6 bases). The sequenced material came from blood, either unsorted or a sorted T cell fraction (not recorded which). The DNA of the CDR3 is TGTGCCAGCAGCCCTGGGGACAAACTAAACTATGGCTACACCTTC. It yields the protein CASSPGDKLNYGYTF.